This TCR beta chain was sequenced during a study of tumor-infiltrating lymphocytes in primary liver carcinoma. Unsorted whole blood served as the source of blood RNA, and germline DNA was extracted as well. This CDR3 has 16 amino acids. Germline V gene sequence: CDR1 MNHEY, CDR2 SVGAGI. TCR beta cDNA came from roughly 450 ng total RNA, primed with a constant-region primer. Libraries for TCR beta were built through three nested multiplex PCR rounds, which together made up a slightly modified ARM-PCR procedure. Two initial PCR rounds of ten to eleven cycles each paired TRBV1-TRBV30 forward primers with a C-beta reverse primer. TCRdb redid the calling of the multiplex PCR reads with MiXCR, one entry per CDR3 protein. The table includes about 200,000 distinct CDR3 sequences, about 61% detected once. Notes on this clonotype: Germline and junction disagree at one end, which may indicate a read error.

Sequenced material: peripheral blood. This clonotype was sampled from a woman in her sixties or seventies with primary liver carcinoma and hepatitis B virus infection. J is TRBJ2-5 and V is TRBV6-5; the D call may be TRBD1 or TRBD2 (7 bases each). The CDR3 loop is CTSSRPPTGRGETQYF. The DNA of the CDR3 is TGTACCAGCAGCCGCCCCCCGACAGGGAGGGGGGAGACCCAGTACTTC.